This record concerns one T cell receptor beta chain sequence. The antigen remains unidentified. The CDR3 loop spans 15 amino acids. Deletions cut 6 bases from V and 5 bases from J, with 19 bases between. The germline V gene has CDR1 MDHEN and CDR2 SYDVKM. The data were obtained in a study of OX40 agonist ivuxolimab in advanced cancers. In the study overall: It was ivuxolimab, an agonistic anti-OX40 (CD134) antibody, that patients were treated with. Every 2 weeks, ivuxolimab was infused into the patients intravenously at between 0.01 and 10 mg/kg.

Study-level results: Certain nonresponding patients likewise had low normalized T-cell clonal expansion.

Blood was sampled at baseline, cycle 4 day 1, and cycle 7 day 1. Measured with immunoSEQ multiplex PCR; TCRdb has only the in-frame clones, and not every one. The profile shows 77,000 or so clones, around 87% of them singletons. The sample here was CD4+ or CD8+ T cells sorted from blood, taken in a trial of the OX40 agonist ivuxolimab. The chain combines TRBV28 with TRBJ1-1; maybe TRBD1 (5 bases). The receptor's source is an adult with an advanced solid tumor such as melanoma, head and neck, liver or kidney cancer. The CDR3 nucleotides read TGTGCCAGCAGACCCAATACGGGGCGAGAAACTGAAGCTTTCTTT. This codes for CASRPNTGRETEAFF.